These T cell receptor beta chains were read from a single sample in a study of cytomegalovirus exposure and HLA in healthy donors. Here immunoSEQ multiplex PCR was the method, and the copy in TCRdb shows in-frame clones only, minus some. This table has 250,000 to 350,000 clones, approximately 90% appearing once. Sequencing input: PBMCs. Receptors originate from a man aged 35 to 55 in good health and CMV-seropositive. The CDR3 runs from the conserved cysteine through the conserved F or W. The D gene is left open where the match is weak. Rows may omit the clone size; those that give it use once, few, many or a size class.

NA	TRBJ2-1	TRBD2	TRBV11-2	TGTGCCAGCAGCTTAAGTAGGACTAGCGGGCGGTACAATGAGCAGTTCTTC	CASSLSRTSGRYNEQFF
NA	TRBJ2-1	TRBD2	TRBV7-2	TGTGCCAGCAGCTATATTAGCGGGAGCACCTACAATGAGCAGTTCTTC	CASSYISGSTYNEQFF
NA	TRBJ1-1	NA	TRBV11-2	TGTGCCAGCAGCCAAGAGGGGGATTTGAACACTGAAGCTTTCTTT	CASSQEGDLNTEAFF
NA	TRBJ2-2	TRBD1	TRBV5-1	TGCGCCAGCAGCTTGGGGGACAGGGGCACCGGGGAGCTGTTTTTT	CASSLGDRGTGELFF
few	TRBJ2-2	NA	TRBV5-1	TGCGCCAGCAGCTTGGACAACAGGGTAACCACCGGGGAGCTGTTTTTT	CASSLDNRVTTGELFF
once	TRBJ2-7	NA	TRBV15	TGTGCCACCAGCAGAGATAGGGGCTACGAGCAGTACTTC	CATSRDRGYEQYF
once	TRBJ2-7	TRBD2	TRBV27	TGTGCCAGCAGTATTTACACTAGCGGGAGGATGTACAAGCAGTACTTC	CASSIYTSGRMYKQYF
NA	TRBJ1-2	NA	TRBV7-2	TGTGCCAGCAGCTTATTCCCAGATAACTATGGCTACACCTTC	CASSLFPDNYGYTF
NA	TRBJ2-5	TRBD1	TRBV28	TGTGCCAGCAGGGCCCGGACAGGCCGATCCCAAGAGACCCAGTACTTC	CASRARTGRSQETQYF
NA	TRBJ2-7	TRBD1	TRBV9	TGTGCCAGCAGCGCAGGGACAGGGGGCCCGAACGAGCAGTACTTC	CASSAGTGGPNEQYF
NA	TRBJ2-3	NA	TRBV27	TGTGCCAGCAGTTTATTGTCCCGGGGACATCCTAGCACAGATACGCAGTATTTT	CASSLLSRGHPSTDTQYF
NA	TRBJ2-2	NA	TRBV2	TGTGCCAGCAGGACGGACTTGAACACCGGGGAGCTGTTTTTT	CASRTDLNTGELFF
NA	TRBJ1-5	NA	TRBV5-6	TGTGCCAGCAGCTTGGGGAGGGAAGGTGATCAGCCCCAGCATTTT	CASSLGREGDQPQHF
NA	TRBJ2-3	NA	TRBV19	TGTGCCAGTAGTATCGGGAGCTCAGCGACAGATACGCAGTATTTT	CASSIGSSATDTQYF
NA	TRBJ2-5	TRBD2	TRBV5-1	TGCGCCAGCAGCGTATCGAGCGGGAGGGCCGAAGAGACCCAGTACTTC	CASSVSSGRAEETQYF
NA	TRBJ1-2	NA	TRBV5-4	TGTGCCAGCAGCTTGATAGGGGTGGTCGCCTTC	CASSLIGVVAF
NA	TRBJ2-3	TRBD2	TRBV10-2	TGCGCCAGCAGTGATAAGGGACTAGCCCTCACAGATACGCAGTATTTT	CASSDKGLALTDTQYF
NA	TRBJ2-5	TRBD2	TRBV5-1	TGCGCCAGCAGCTTGGTGCCTAGCGGGAGGCCGAATCAAGAGACCCAGTACTTC	CASSLVPSGRPNQETQYF
NA	TRBJ2-5	NA	TRBV5-1	TGCGCCAGCAGCTTGGGGAGAGAGACCCAGTACTTC	CASSLGRETQYF
NA	TRBJ2-3	TRBD1	TRBV19	TGTGCCACCGGACCGGGACAGATGACAGATACGCAGTATTTT	CATGPGQMTDTQYF
NA	TRBJ1-5	TRBD1	TRBV2	TGTGCCAGCACCCCAGAACAGGGGGGAATTCAGCCCCAGCATTTT	CASTPEQGGIQPQHF
NA	TRBJ2-1	NA	TRBV7-3	TGTGCCAGCAGCTTAATAGCCAGCTCCTACAATGAGCAGTTCTTC	CASSLIASSYNEQFF
NA	TRBJ2-1	NA	TRBV19	TGTGCCAGTAGTATAGCCGACTCCTCCCCGCGCAATGAGCAGTTCTTC	CASSIADSSPRNEQFF
NA	TRBJ2-5	TRBD1	TRBV19	TGTGCCAGTAGTAAAGACAGGGGGCTAGGGGAGACCCAGTACTTC	CASSKDRGLGETQYF
NA	TRBJ2-3	TRBD2	TRBV4-1	TGCGCCAGCAGCCAACGAGGGACTAGCGGGAGCGGTGTTAGCACAGATACGCAGTATTTT	CASSQRGTSGSGVSTDTQYF
NA	TRBJ2-1	NA	TRBV7-2	TGTGCCAGCAGCTTCGCGACAGACAATGAGCAGTTCTTC	CASSFATDNEQFF
NA	TRBJ2-7	TRBD2	TRBV7-9	TGTGCCAGCAGCTCACCGGGACTAGCGATCTACGAGCAGTACTTC	CASSSPGLAIYEQYF
once	TRBJ1-1	TRBD1	TRBV6-6	TGTGCCAGCAGTTACTCGAGGACAGGGAACACTGAAGCTTTCTTT	CASSYSRTGNTEAFF
NA	TRBJ2-2	NA	TRBV7-3	TGTGCCAGCAGCCCGCTTTGGGCCTCGAACACCGGGGAGCTGTTTTTT	CASSPLWASNTGELFF
NA	TRBJ2-7	TRBD2	TRBV7-6	TGTGCCAGCTCTCCCCCGGCACTAGCGGAGTACGAGCAGTACTTC	CASSPPALAEYEQYF
few	TRBJ2-3	NA	TRBV6-1	TGTGCCAGCAGTGAAGGTGTCAGGCTCCGCAGGGATACGCAGTATTTT	CASSEGVRLRRDTQYF
NA	TRBJ2-3	TRBD2	TRBV2	TGTGCCAGCAGTGAAGGGGGGGGGTTCACAGATACGCAGTATTTT	CASSEGGGFTDTQYF
NA	TRBJ2-1	NA	TRBV4-3	TGCGCCAGCAGCCAAACCGAAATCTCAGGGGTACGGGATGAGCAGTTCTTC	CASSQTEISGVRDEQFF
NA	TRBJ2-2	NA	TRBV6-1	TGTGCCAGCAGAATCTCACAGGGTAACACCGGGGAGCTGTTTTTT	CASRISQGNTGELFF
NA	TRBJ1-1	NA	TRBV28	TGTGCCAGCAGTTTACAGGGGTCCACTGAAGCTTTCTTT	CASSLQGSTEAFF
NA	TRBJ2-7	NA	TRBV28	TGTGCCAGCAGTTTGAATTTCCGGAGGTCCAGTTCCTACGAGCAGTACTTC	CASSLNFRRSSSYEQYF
NA	TRBJ2-3	NA	TRBV6-5	TGTGCCAGCAGTTACCAGCTAGAACTTGATACGCAGTATTTT	CASSYQLELDTQYF
NA	TRBJ1-1	NA	TRBV7-9	TGTGCCAGCAGCTTAGGCCCGGGGGCTGAAGCTTTCTTT	CASSLGPGAEAFF
NA	TRBJ1-1	NA	TRBV19	TGTGCCAGTGGGACGGGGGGTGGCACTGAAGCTTTCTTT	CASGTGGGTEAFF
once	TRBJ2-7	NA	TRBV6-8	TGTGCCATCCTAAGACTCGTATACGAGCAGTACTTC	CAILRLVYEQYF
NA	TRBJ2-3	NA	TRBV28	TGTGCCAGCAGTATAGAAAAGCTGACTAGCACAGATACGCAGTATTTT	CASSIEKLTSTDTQYF
NA	TRBJ1-1	NA	TRBV7-8	TGTGCCAGCAGCCGGGAGAACACTGAAGCTTTCTTT	CASSRENTEAFF
NA	TRBJ2-7	NA	TRBV28	TGTGCCAGCAGACCCGGGTCCACCTACGAGCAGTACTTC	CASRPGSTYEQYF
once	TRBJ1-2	TRBD1	TRBV29-1	TGCAGCGTAGCACCGGGACAGGGGGTGGATGGCTACACCTTC	CSVAPGQGVDGYTF
NA	TRBJ1-4	TRBD1	TRBV11-2	TGTGCCAGCAGCTTAGGGGAACAGGGGGCGGAAAAACTGTTTTTT	CASSLGEQGAEKLFF
NA	TRBJ2-7	NA	TRBV11-2	TGTGCCAGCAGCCCCGGGTCAGGGTTAAACTTC	CASSPGSGLNF
once	TRBJ1-1	NA	TRBV7-9	TGTGCCAGCAGCTTAACAGAGAACACTGAAGCTTTCTTT	CASSLTENTEAFF
NA	TRBJ2-3	TRBD2	TRBV9	TGTGCCAGCAGCGAGACTAGCGGGATTTTTACAGATACGCAGTATTTT	CASSETSGIFTDTQYF